This T cell receptor (beta chain) is drawn from a study of blood T cell repertoires in COVID-19. Study background: COVID-19 samples collected from the United States, Italy and Spain covered acute and convalescent phases. The cDNA or gDNA used as material had been derived from T cells, B-cell-depleted T cells, or PBMCs.

Authors' processing steps: Cell counts per sample came from amplifying reference gene primers. This table comes from immunoSEQ multiplex PCR, and its TCRdb copy is limited to in-frame clones, with some not included. V and J calls and clone size come straight from that table; D and trimming were deduced from the DNA. Of some 80,000 clones in the sample, 75% to 85% were seen once. The CDR3 is 15 amino acids. CDR1 is MNHEY, CDR2 SVGAGI, per germline. With V trimmed by 2 bases and J by 5 bases, 5 bases remained unmatched. This clonotype originated in a woman aged 40 to 49 with active or convalescent COVID-19. This rearrangement joins TRBV6-5 to TRBJ1-4, with TRBD1 matching over 7 bases. Sequenced material: peripheral blood. The CDR3 loop is CASSYAGTENEKLFF. The CDR3 region has the DNA TGTGCCAGCAGTTACGCCGGGACAGAGAATGAAAAACTGTTTTTT.